Below, 16 T cell receptor beta chains from the same sample are listed, as sequenced in a study of T cell repertoires in cytomegalovirus infection. TCRdb recomputed calls from the reads with MiXCR, one row per CDR3 protein. The profile shows 250,000 or so distinct CDR3 sequences, approximately 9.1% of them singletons. Sequences were obtained from PBMCs. All receptors come from a human donor in good health (CMV status not recorded). Some clones in this sample may be carry-over from other donors' samples.

This clonotype was counted many times. The chain carries TRBV4-3 and TRBJ1-2; possibly TRBD1 for D (5 bases). CDR3 size: 14 residues. Germline V gene sequence: CDR1 LGHNA, CDR2 YSLEER. The V and J ends lost 3 bases and 4 bases respectively, with 12 bases between them. DNA for the CDR3: TGCGCCAGCAGCCAGCCAGACAGAACCTATGGCTACACCTTC. It is translated as CASSQPDRTYGYTF.

This clonotype was detected many times. The V gene is TRBV7-2, the J gene TRBJ1-1, with TRBD1 matching over 9 bases. Germline assignment: CDR1 SGHTA and CDR2 FQGNSA. The CDR3 is 15 residues long. J lost 1 base, V lost 5 bases, and 5 bases had no gene match. The CDR3 nucleotides are TGTGCCAGCAGCACGCGACAGGGGGGGAACACTGAAGCTTTCTTT. Translated, it gives CASSTRQGGNTEAFF.

The V call is TRBV7-6, the J call TRBJ2-7; 7 bases map to TRBD1. The CDR3 runs 14 residues. Germline lookup yields CDR1 SGHVS and CDR2 FNYEAQ. V gave up 1 base and J gave up 6 bases; unmatched junction bases: 6. The CDR3 region has the DNA TGTGCCAGCAGCTTAGGGACAGGCTCTCTCGAGCAGTACTTC. Amino acids: CASSLGTGSLEQYF.

The table lists this clonotype with many counts. This sequence joins TRBV6-2 or TRBV6-3 and TRBJ2-1; 11 bases fit TRBD1. The V and J ends lost 11 bases and 7 bases, in that order; junction bases with no gene match: 16. CDR3 length: 16 residues. The germline gives CDR1 MNHEY, CDR2 SVGEGT. The DNA for the CDR3 is TGTGCCCTACGCTCACCCGGGACAGGGGGTCAGAATGAGCAGTTCTTC. Translating it yields CALRSPGTGGQNEQFF.

This clonotype was seen repeatedly, ten times or more. This chain links TRBV28 with TRBJ1-4; D might be TRBD1 (5 bases). Germline V lookup: CDR1 MDHEN, CDR2 SYDVKM. The CDR3 totals 16 residues. V gave up 5 bases and J gave up 8 bases, with 21 bases separating them. CDR3 sequence (DNA): TGTGCCAGCAGTCTGACAGCCTATCAGGGTCGGGAAAAACTGTTTTTT. It encodes CASSLTAYQGREKLFF.

This clonotype has at least ten counts. The chain is built from TRBV28 and TRBJ2-4, with D perhaps matching TRBD1 (5 bases). Looked up from germline, CDR1 is MDHEN and CDR2 is SYDVKM. The CDR3 length is 17 residues. V shed 5 bases and J shed 4 bases, with 21 bases lying between them. Here the CDR3 DNA reads TGTGCCAGCAGTCCCATGGGGCGGCCGGGTTGGAAAAACATTCAGTACTTC. Translated, it gives CASSPMGRPGWKNIQYF. The full variable domain, completed using reference TRBV28 and TRBJ2-4, is DVKVTQSSRYLVKRTGEKVFLECVQDMDHENMFWYRQDPGLGLRLIYFSYDVKMKEKGDIPEGYSVSREKKERFSLILESASTNQTSMYLCASSPMGRPGWKNIQYFGAGTRLSVL.

The genes are TRBV4-3 and TRBJ1-2; no definite D call. CDR3 length equals 14 residues. V was cut by 0 bases and J by 2 bases, with 7 bases left in between. Germline CDR1 and CDR2: LGHNA and YSLEER. DNA for the CDR3: TGCGCCAGCAGCCAAGAAGTCGGGAACTATGGCTACACCTTC. Protein product: CASSQEVGNYGYTF.

The rearrangement joins TRBV29-1 to TRBJ1-1; 7 bases are shared with TRBD1. V shed 5 bases and J 5 bases; nucleotides not matched to a gene: 11. CDR3 length: 14 amino acids. The germline CDR1 and CDR2 sequences are SQVTM and ANQGSEA. The CDR3 loop is CSVQGGPSTTEAFF. The CDR3 nucleotides are TGCAGCGTTCAGGGGGGGCCTTCGACAACTGAAGCTTTCTTT.

The chain carries TRBV5-1 and TRBJ2-3, with D unclear. V shed 4 bases and J shed 0 bases, with 6 bases lying between them. From germline, CDR1 is SGHRS and CDR2 YFSETQ. This CDR3 has 13 residues. This CDR3 reads CASSPLSTDTQYF. CDR3 bases: TGCGCCAGCAGCCCCCTCAGCACAGATACGCAGTATTTT.

This clonotype came up many times. The chain uses TRBV19 and TRBJ2-7, with D possibly TRBD1 on 6 matching bases. This CDR3 contains 13 residues. Germline V CDR1 and CDR2: LNHDA, SQIVND (reference sequence). V was trimmed by 5 bases and J by 3 bases, leaving 11 bases between them. The DNA for the CDR3 is TGTGCCAGTAGTGATAACAGGGACTACGAGCAGTACTTC. It specifies CASSDNRDYEQYF.

V and J are TRBV19 and TRBJ1-2; D unresolved. Per germline, CDR1 LNHDA and CDR2 SQIVND (reference sequence). CDR3 length: 13 residues. V was pared by 3 bases and J by 3 bases, with 8 bases between. The CDR3 is CASSMRDYYGYTF. In nucleotides, the CDR3 is TGTGCCAGTAGTATGAGGGATTACTATGGCTACACCTTC.

At least ten counts were recorded for this clonotype. The CDR3 region has the DNA TGTGCCAGCAGTCCAGGGTACCAAGAGACCCAGTACTTC. Its protein is CASSPGYQETQYF. The V call is TRBV7-2, the J call TRBJ2-5; TRBD1 might be the D (5 bases). The CDR3 is 13 amino acids. V lost 6 bases, J lost 0 bases, and 8 bases lay in between. Per the germline V gene, CDR1 is SGHTA and CDR2 is FQGNSA.

This clonotype was observed at least ten times. The chain has TRBV11-2 and TRBJ2-7, with 7 bases identical to TRBD1. The CDR3 contains 13 residues. The V segment lost 5 bases and the J segment 4 bases; nucleotides outside the gene matches: 5. The germline CDR1 and CDR2 sequences are SGHAT and FQNNGV. In DNA, the CDR3 is TGTGCCAGCAGCCCGGGACAGATTTACGAGCAGTACTTC. Translated: CASSPGQIYEQYF.

This clonotype was found many times. The rearrangement uses TRBV7-6 and TRBJ1-5; D call uncertain. The CDR3 is 13 amino acids. Trimming cost V 5 bases and J 5 bases, with 10 bases left between them. Germline V CDR1 and CDR2: SGHVS, FNYEAQ. The CDR3 loop is CASSDDTHQPQHF. The CDR3, as DNA: TGTGCCAGCAGCGACGATACACATCAGCCCCAGCATTTT.

The rearrangement joins TRBV5-4 to TRBJ2-3; 9 nucleotides line up with TRBD1. CDR3 length: 15 residues. Germline lookup yields CDR1 SGHNT and CDR2 YYREEE (reference sequence). The V and J ends lost 4 bases and 4 bases, in that order; junction bases with no gene match: 7. The CDR3 is CASSVGQGDADTQYF. The DNA for the CDR3 is TGTGCCAGCAGCGTGGGACAGGGTGACGCAGATACGCAGTATTTT.

This clonotype has a count of ten or more. The chain is built from TRBV6-2 or TRBV6-3 and TRBJ1-5; no definite D call. This CDR3 has 15 amino acids. CDR1 and CDR2 from the germline V gene are MNHEY and SVGEGT. V dropped 0 bases and J dropped 1 base, with 7 bases sitting between them. For the CDR3, the DNA is TGTGCCAGCAGTTACTCCGGGCAAAGCAATCAGCCCCAGCATTTT. Its translation is CASSYSGQSNQPQHF.